A single T cell receptor beta chain is shown here with its context. Its antigen remains unidentified. The sample is drawn from a study of blood T cells in healthy people across ages. Study observations and caveats: TCR beta diversity tracked closely with naive T cell percentage.

For the second PCR, which ran for about 6 to 11 cycles, a sample-barcoded 5' primer and a J-beta primer mix were used. TCRdb reprocessed the 5' RACE reads via MiXCR and lists one record per CDR3 protein. The sample contains 700,000 or so distinct CDR3 sequences, about 20% of which appear only once. Each sample yielded at least 7 million isolated PBMCs. Material: blood. This receptor was taken from a man between 65 and 85 years old in good health.

The CDR3 DNA reads TGTGCCAGCAGCAAAGGGAGCCGCACTAATGAAAAACTGTTTTTT. Translation: CASSKGSRTNEKLFF. The rearrangement uses TRBV21-1 and TRBJ1-4. TRBV21-1 is an annotated pseudogene. The CDR3 totals 15 residues.